This T cell receptor (beta chain) came from a study of PD-L1 blockade in urothelial cancer. Background on the study: Before enrollment, 0 to 3 chemotherapy regimens had been given to patients.

The germline gives CDR1 SGHKS, CDR2 YYEKEE (reference sequence). CDR3 size: 16 residues. V was clipped by 4 bases and J by 7 bases; unmatched bases: 13. This clone was detected only a few times. Specified time point: peripheral blood 6 weeks after treatment start. Some clones are missing from TCRdb's copy, which holds only in-frame ones; the method was immunoSEQ multiplex PCR. The repertoire holds about 46,000 clones, with around 82% as singletons. The sample in question was PBMCs, obtained around atezolizumab (anti-PD-L1) treatment. The gene calls are TRBV5-5 and TRBJ2-1; 8 nucleotides agree with TRBD2. The source is a man in his forties or fifties with urothelial cancer. The CDR3 DNA sequence: TGTGCCAGCAGCCCCCGGACTAGCATCATGGGTAATGAGCAGTTCTTC. Translation: CASSPRTSIMGNEQFF. Complete variable domain (other parts from reference TRBV5-5 and TRBJ2-1): DAGVTQSPTHLIKTRGQQVTLRCSPISGHKSVSWYQQVLGQGPQFIFQYYEKEERGRGNFPDRFSARQFPNYSSELNVNALLLGDSALYLCASSPRTSIMGNEQFFGPGTRLTVL.